Listed below are T cell receptor beta chains from one sample, sequenced in a study of HIV-infected children after antiretroviral therapy interruption. TCRdb called the 3' RACE reads again in MiXCR, with one record for every CDR3 protein. The repertoire includes about 89,000 distinct CDR3 sequences, approximately 6.9% of them detected once, and 0.9% to 1.4% sits in the top ten. The sequencing used CD45RA+ CD4+ T cells from PBMCs, pooled from several time points, collected from a donor given antiretroviral therapy, either interrupted or continuous. Source of these receptors: a pool of human donors with HIV. The CDR3 runs from the conserved cysteine through the conserved F or W. D genes are given only for firm matches. Clone size is given for some rows only: seen once, a few or many times, or a class if the clone is expanded.

DNA: TGTGCCAGCAGTGAAGGGGTTCAGCCCCAGCATTTT; CDR3: CASSEGVQPQHF; size: few; D: NA; V: TRBV6-6; J: TRBJ1-5
DNA: TGTGCCAGCAGCTTAGGGCCGGGACAGACCTTTAATCAGCCCCAGCATTTT; CDR3: CASSLGPGQTFNQPQHF; size: NA; D: TRBD1; V: TRBV7-2; J: TRBJ1-5
DNA: TGTGCCAGCAGCCTCAGGGGACAGCCGAACACTGAAGCTTTCTTT; CDR3: CASSLRGQPNTEAFF; size: many; D: TRBD1; V: TRBV9; J: TRBJ1-1
DNA: TGCAGTGCTAGACATGGGGGGACAACCCATCGTCTCTACTATGGCTACACCTTC; CDR3: CSARHGGTTHRLYYGYTF; size: few; D: NA; V: TRBV20-1; J: TRBJ1-2
DNA: TGCGCCAGCAGTCAATCGGACAGCGCGAACACCGGGGAGCTGTTTTTT; CDR3: CASSQSDSANTGELFF; size: many; D: NA; V: TRBV23-1; J: TRBJ2-2
DNA: TGTGCCAGCAGCCCCGCCGGGATTATCGGGGAGCAGTACTTC; CDR3: CASSPAGIIGEQYF; size: few; D: NA; V: TRBV2; J: TRBJ2-7
DNA: TGTGCCAGCAGCACCCGAGCGGGGGAGCAAGAGACCCAGTACTTC; CDR3: CASSTRAGEQETQYF; size: NA; D: TRBD2; V: TRBV3-1; J: TRBJ2-5
DNA: TGTGCCTGGAGTGTGTTGACAGGGCGATCACCCCTCCACTTT; CDR3: CAWSVLTGRSPLHF; size: many; D: TRBD1; V: TRBV30; J: TRBJ1-6
DNA: TGTGCCAGCAGCCCCACGACAGAAGACAATGAGCAGTTCTTC; CDR3: CASSPTTEDNEQFF; size: few; D: NA; V: TRBV12-5; J: TRBJ2-1
DNA: TGTGCCAGTAGTCCTGGGCACACAGATACGCAGTATTTT; CDR3: CASSPGHTDTQYF; size: many; D: NA; V: TRBV19; J: TRBJ2-3
DNA: TGTGCCAGCTCAGGTAGAGACCGGAACACTGAAGCTTTCTTT; CDR3: CASSGRDRNTEAFF; size: many; D: NA; V: TRBV18; J: TRBJ1-1
DNA: TGTGCCAGCAGTGTCCTGAGCTCCTACAATGAGCAGTTCTTC; CDR3: CASSVLSSYNEQFF; size: many; D: NA; V: TRBV6-1; J: TRBJ2-1
DNA: TGTGCCAGCTCACCGGACTTGGTATACGAGCAGTACTTC; CDR3: CASSPDLVYEQYF; size: many; D: NA; V: TRBV18; J: TRBJ2-7
DNA: TGTGCCAGCAGCCGTTCGGGACAGCTCAATGAGCAGTTCTTC; CDR3: CASSRSGQLNEQFF; size: many; D: TRBD1; V: TRBV11-2; J: TRBJ2-1
DNA: TGTGCCAGCAGTGAATTGGGAGGGGGGGTCGGCTACACCTTC; CDR3: CASSELGGGVGYTF; size: many; D: NA; V: TRBV25-1; J: TRBJ1-2
DNA: TGTGCCAGCAGTTTAGCGCCGGCAAGCAATCAGCCCCAGCATTTT; CDR3: CASSLAPASNQPQHF; size: few; D: NA; V: TRBV12-3/TRBV12-4; J: TRBJ1-5
DNA: TGTGCCAGCAGCGTTGGGACAGCAAATCAGCCCCAGCATTTT; CDR3: CASSVGTANQPQHF; size: many; D: TRBD1; V: TRBV5-7; J: TRBJ1-5
DNA: TGTGCCAGTAGCCTTACGGGGTATGGCTACACCTTC; CDR3: CASSLTGYGYTF; size: many; D: NA; V: TRBV19; J: TRBJ1-2